What follows describes a single T cell receptor beta chain. The source of the sample is a study of blood T cell repertoires in COVID-19. V trimming: 3 bases; J trimming: 0 bases; junction bases outside the gene matches: 14. Germline-derived CDR1 and CDR2 are MDHEN and SYDVKM. The CDR3 spans 20 residues. Measured with immunoSEQ multiplex PCR; TCRdb has only the in-frame clones, and not every one. The sample lists hundreds of thousands of clones; about 88% were seen once. Membership in each cohort depended on participant-reported clinical history. This rearrangement joins TRBV28 to TRBJ2-4; 10 bases are a match to TRBD2. The sequence was collected from a young woman who had been exposed to COVID-19. Specimen: PBMCs or T cells enriched from blood (not recorded which). The CDR3 is CASSFPGGLSGRLAKNIQYF. Here the CDR3 DNA reads TGTGCCAGCAGTTTCCCCGGGGGCCTTAGCGGGAGGCTAGCCAAAAACATTCAGTACTTC.